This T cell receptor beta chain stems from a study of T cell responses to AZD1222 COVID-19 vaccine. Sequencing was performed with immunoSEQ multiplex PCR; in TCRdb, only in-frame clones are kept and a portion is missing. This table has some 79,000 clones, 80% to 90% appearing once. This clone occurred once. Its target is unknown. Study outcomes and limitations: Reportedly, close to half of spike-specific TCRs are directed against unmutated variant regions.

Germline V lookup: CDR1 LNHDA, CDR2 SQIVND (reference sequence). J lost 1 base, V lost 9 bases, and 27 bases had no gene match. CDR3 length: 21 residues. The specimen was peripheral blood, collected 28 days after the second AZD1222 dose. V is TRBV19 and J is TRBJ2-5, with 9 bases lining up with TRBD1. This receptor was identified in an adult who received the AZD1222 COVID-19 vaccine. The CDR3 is CASSSALGQGLLGSGQETQYF. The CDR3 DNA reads TGTGCCAGCTCCTCCGCATTAGGACAGGGGTTGTTAGGGAGCGGCCAAGAGACCCAGTACTTC.